This T cell receptor beta chain is from a study of blood T cell repertoires in COVID-19. The data were produced by immunoSEQ multiplex PCR, yet TCRdb's version contains in-frame clones alone and is incomplete. Of roughly 180,000 clones listed, over 70% were seen once; the top ten hold around 6%. Losses at the gene ends were 0 bases for V and 1 base for J; bases not matched to a gene: 27. Germline V gene data show CDR1 as SGHDN and CDR2 as FVKESK. The CDR3 spans 24 residues. The origin of this receptor is a woman aged 40 to 50 with acute COVID-19. The chain couples TRBV14 to TRBJ2-7; 10 bases match TRBD1. Source material: PBMCs or T cells enriched from blood (not recorded which). In DNA, the CDR3 is TGTGCCAGCAGCCAAGATCGGGCACCGTTTTGGACAGGGGGAGCCGCGGGTATATCCTACGAGCAGTACTTC. Translating it yields CASSQDRAPFWTGGAAGISYEQYF.